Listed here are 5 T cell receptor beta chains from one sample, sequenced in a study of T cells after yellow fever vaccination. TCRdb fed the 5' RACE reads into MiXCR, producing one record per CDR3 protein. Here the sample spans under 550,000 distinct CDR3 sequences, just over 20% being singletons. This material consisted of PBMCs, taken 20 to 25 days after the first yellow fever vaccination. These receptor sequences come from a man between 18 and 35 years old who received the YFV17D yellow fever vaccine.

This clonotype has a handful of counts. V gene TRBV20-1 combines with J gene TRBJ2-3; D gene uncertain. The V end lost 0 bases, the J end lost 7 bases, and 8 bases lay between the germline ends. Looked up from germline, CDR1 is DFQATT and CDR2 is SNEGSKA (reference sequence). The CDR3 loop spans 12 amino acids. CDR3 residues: CSARDRANTQYF. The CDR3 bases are TGCAGTGCTAGAGATCGGGCCAATACGCAGTATTTT.

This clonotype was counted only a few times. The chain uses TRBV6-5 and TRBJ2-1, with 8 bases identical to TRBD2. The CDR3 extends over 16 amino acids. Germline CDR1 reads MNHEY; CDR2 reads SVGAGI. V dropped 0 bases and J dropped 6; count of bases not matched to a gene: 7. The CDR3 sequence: CASSYSEGLVFNEQFF. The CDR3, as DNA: TGTGCCAGCAGTTACTCAGAGGGACTAGTATTCAATGAGCAGTTCTTC.

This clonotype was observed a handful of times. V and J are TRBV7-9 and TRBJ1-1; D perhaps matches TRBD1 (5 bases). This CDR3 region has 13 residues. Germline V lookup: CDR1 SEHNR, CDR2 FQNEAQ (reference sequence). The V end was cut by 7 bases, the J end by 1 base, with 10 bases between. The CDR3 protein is CASTRGRNTEAFF. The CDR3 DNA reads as TGTGCCAGCACCCGGGGGAGGAACACTGAAGCTTTCTTT.

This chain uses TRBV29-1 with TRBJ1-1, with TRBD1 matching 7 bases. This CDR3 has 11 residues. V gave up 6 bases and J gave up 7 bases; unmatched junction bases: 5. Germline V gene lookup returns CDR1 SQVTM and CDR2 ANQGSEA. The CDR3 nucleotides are TGCAGCGTGGAGGCAGGGGGTGAAGCTTTCTTT. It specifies CSVEAGGEAFF.

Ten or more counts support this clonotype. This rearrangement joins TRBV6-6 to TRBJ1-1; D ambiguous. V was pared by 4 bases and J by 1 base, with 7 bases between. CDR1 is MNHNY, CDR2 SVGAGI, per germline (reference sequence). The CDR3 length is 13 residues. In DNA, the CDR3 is TGTGCCAGCAGTTCGGCAGAGAACACTGAAGCTTTCTTT. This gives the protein CASSSAENTEAFF.